These 17 T cell receptor beta chains share one sample of origin, sequenced in a study of liver allograft versus peripheral blood T cells. Background on the study: Transplanted livers and recipients' peripheral blood had their T cell receptor repertoires compared.

One entry per CDR3 protein, called by TCRdb with MiXCR from the reads. This sample has around 12,000 distinct CDR3 sequences, with roughly 28% found just once. Source of these receptors: a human patient who had a liver transplant. Some T cells may have come from the graft donor.

This clonotype has only a few counts. One junction end disagrees with the germline gene, perhaps due to a read error. The chain recombines TRBV20-1 with TRBJ2-3; 11 nucleotides line up with TRBD2. Per germline, CDR1 DFQATT and CDR2 SNEGSKA (reference sequence). The CDR3 is made up of 16 amino acids. The CDR3 loop reads CSARASGRLYTDTQYF. CDR3 bases: TGCAGTGCCAGAGCTAGCGGGAGGCTGTACACAGATACGCAGTATTTT.

In the case of this clonotype: This may come from a read error, since a much larger clone is one base off. The chain links TRBV9 to TRBJ2-2; D is tentatively TRBD1 or TRBD2 (5 bases each). The V end was cut by 4 bases, the J end by 2 bases, with 18 bases between. The V gene's germline CDR1 is SGDLS and CDR2 YYNGEE. This CDR3 is built from 17 residues. CDR3 DNA: TGTGCCAGCAGCTCTAAGATCAGGGACCCCAACACCGGGGAGCTGTTTTTT. Translating it yields CASSSKIRDPNTGELFF.

V is TRBV20-1 and J is TRBJ2-3; TRBD2 aligns across 8 bases. Germline-derived CDR1 and CDR2 are DFQATT and SNEGSKA (reference sequence). The CDR3 runs 15 residues. V dropped 6 bases and J dropped 0; count of bases not matched to a gene: 8. CDR3 sequence (DNA): TGCAGTGCCATTCGGACTAGCTTTAGCACAGATACGCAGTATTTT. It codes for CSAIRTSFSTDTQYF.

In its sample, this clonotype was seen once. The V call is TRBV10-3, the J call TRBJ1-2, with 10 positions matching TRBD1. Germline V lookup: CDR1 ENHRY, CDR2 SYGVKD. This CDR3 has 18 residues. Unmatched junction bases numbered 16, after V lost 6 bases and J lost 3 bases. The CDR3 is CAIRGQGDRGVNDYGYTF. The CDR3 DNA sequence: TGTGCCATCAGGGGCCAGGGGGACAGGGGCGTGAATGACTATGGCTACACCTTC.

The V and J genes are TRBV12-3 or TRBV12-4 and TRBJ1-2; D is undetermined. Trimming removed 3 bases at V and 4 bases at J, with 9 bases between. The CDR3 contains 13 residues. The CDR3 DNA follows: TGTGCCAGCAGTTTCGGGGTCAGCTATGGCTACACCTTC. Its protein is CASSFGVSYGYTF.

By share, this clonotype ranks as medium-sized. V is TRBV18 and J is TRBJ2-1; a possible D gene is TRBD1 (6 bases). The CDR3 length is 12 residues. Looked up from germline, CDR1 is KGHSH and CDR2 is LQKENI. V lost 6 bases and J lost 15, with 18 bases in between. The CDR3, as DNA: TGTGCCAGCTCCACCGAGGGGGTAACTTTGTTCTTC. It specifies CASSTEGVTLFF.

This clonotype is termed medium-sized. The chain couples TRBV6-5 to TRBJ1-6, with unresolved D. V lost 2 bases and J 9 bases, leaving 5 bases between the germline ends. This CDR3 is 12 amino acids long. Germline CDR1 and CDR2: MNHEY and SVGAGI. DNA for the CDR3: TGTGCCAGCAGTTACGAGGTTTCACCCCTCCACTTT. Its protein is CASSYEVSPLHF.

This clonotype was recorded many times. This sequence joins TRBV6-1 and TRBJ1-4; the D is unclear. This CDR3 spans 16 amino acids. Germline lookup yields CDR1 MNHNS and CDR2 SASEGT. The V end lost 5 bases, the J end lost 5 bases, and 18 bases lay between the germline ends. CDR3 loop: CASSQFRLKENEKLFF. CDR3 nucleotides: TGTGCCAGCAGTCAATTTAGACTGAAAGAGAATGAAAAACTGTTTTTT.

This sequence joins TRBV9 and TRBJ2-7, with D unclear. The V gene lost 0 bases and the J gene lost 2 bases, with 9 bases spanning the gap. Germline V gene sequence: CDR1 SGDLS, CDR2 YYNGEE. The CDR3 runs to 14 residues. The CDR3 nucleotides are TGTGCCAGCAGCGTAGCGACGGAACCCTACGAGCAGTACTTC. Residues: CASSVATEPYEQYF.

The chain is built from TRBV28 and TRBJ1-1, with 8 bases identical to TRBD1. In germline, CDR1 is MDHEN, CDR2 SYDVKM. J gave up 7 bases and V 3 bases, and 4 bases lay outside the gene matches. CDR3 size: 13 residues. The CDR3 sequence is CASSFDRGLEAFF. The DNA for the CDR3 is TGTGCCAGCAGTTTCGACAGGGGACTTGAAGCTTTCTTT.

The chain recombines TRBV7-9 with TRBJ2-7; D possibly matches TRBD1 or TRBD2 (6 bases each). The ends were cut back, 5 bases at V and 6 bases at J, with 17 bases in the middle. CDR3 length equals 14 residues. Germline V gene sequence: CDR1 SEHNR, CDR2 FQNEAQ (reference sequence). This chain's CDR3 is CASSLGGTPGEQYF. As DNA, the CDR3 is TGTGCCAGCAGCCTCGGCGGGACACCGGGCGAGCAGTACTTC.

This clonotype was seen at least ten times. The rearrangement uses TRBV6-1 and TRBJ1-5; maybe TRBD1 (5 bases). This CDR3 comprises 16 residues. Germline CDR1 MNHNS, CDR2 SASEGT. V was trimmed by 6 bases and J by 0 bases, leaving 15 bases between them. The CDR3 protein is CASRTGGEPSNQPQHF. Written as DNA, the CDR3 is TGTGCCAGCAGGACTGGGGGGGAGCCTAGCAATCAGCCCCAGCATTTT.

On this clonotype: A clone one base away is much larger, so this may be a read error. The CDR3 loop is CASSPRDIDVQYF. Written as DNA, the CDR3 is TGTGCCAGCTCACCTCGTGATATCGACGTGCAGTACTTC. The V gene is TRBV18, the J gene TRBJ2-7; D gene ambiguous. Per germline, CDR1 KGHSH and CDR2 LQKENI. V gave up 3 bases and J gave up 9 bases, with 15 bases separating them. There are 13 residues in the CDR3. The complete variable domain, with remaining parts taken from reference TRBV18 and TRBJ2-7, reads NAGVMQNPRHLVRRRGQEARLRCSPMKGHSHVYWYRQLPEEGLKFMVYLQKENIIDESGMPKERFSAEFPKEGPSILRIQQVVRGDSAAYFCASSPRDIDVQYFGPGTRLTVT.

This clonotype has at least ten counts. The V gene is TRBV5-4, the J gene TRBJ1-1; TRBD1 is a possible D gene (6 bases). In germline, CDR1 is SGHNT, CDR2 YYREEE (reference sequence). The ends were cut back, 5 bases at V and 5 bases at J, with 10 bases in the middle. The CDR3 is 12 amino acids. The CDR3 loop reads CASRQTGTEAFF. In nucleotides, the CDR3 is TGTGCCAGCAGACAAACAGGGACTGAAGCTTTCTTT.

V usage is TRBV19 and J usage is TRBJ2-5, with 8 bases aligning to TRBD1. The germline CDR1 and CDR2 sequences are LNHDA and SQIVND (reference sequence). The junction had 8 bases not matched to a gene; V was cut back by 3 bases and J by 5 bases. This CDR3 region has 15 residues. CDR3 DNA: TGTGCCAGTAGTATGGCGGCAGGGGGCAGCGAGACCCAGTACTTC. It specifies CASSMAAGGSETQYF.

The chain is built from TRBV12-5 and TRBJ2-2; tentatively, D is TRBD1 (5 bases). V was pared by 1 base and J by 0 bases, with 12 bases between. The CDR3 is made up of 17 amino acids. Germline V gene lookup returns CDR1 LGHNT and CDR2 FRNRAP. The DNA for the CDR3 is TGTGCTAGTGGTTTGGCAAGGGGTGGCACGAACACCGGGGAGCTGTTTTTT. Translating gives CASGLARGGTNTGELFF.

By proportion, this clonotype is medium-sized. The rearrangement links TRBV7-9 to TRBJ1-2; tentatively, D is TRBD1 (6 bases). The CDR3 length is 15 residues. Germline CDR1 and CDR2: SEHNR and FQNEAQ (reference sequence). V shed 1 base and J shed 2 bases, with 11 bases lying between them. The DNA for the CDR3 is TGTGCCAGCAGCTTAGAGACAGGCTTAAACTATGGCTACACCTTC. Its translation is CASSLETGLNYGYTF.